The 12 T cell receptor beta chains presented below share a single source sample, sequenced in a study of blood T cell repertoires in COVID-19. Here immunoSEQ multiplex PCR was the method, and the copy in TCRdb shows in-frame clones only, minus some. This sample has about 260,000 clones; approximately 89% occur once, and the top ten carry about 3.4%. The sequencing input was PBMCs or T cells enriched from blood (not recorded which). The source of these receptors is a woman in her thirties or forties who had been exposed to COVID-19.

The V gene is TRBV4-2, the J gene TRBJ1-1; D remains ambiguous. CDR1 and CDR2 from the germline V gene are LGHNA and YNFKEQ. Between the trimmed V and J ends, which lost 6 bases and 0 bases, there was a span of 14 bases. The CDR3 loop spans 15 amino acids. The DNA for the CDR3 is TGTGCCAGCAGGCGTTCTGTTGAGATGAACACTGAAGCTTTCTTT. Protein sequence: CASRRSVEMNTEAFF.

This clone showed up just once. This chain joins TRBV27 and TRBJ2-3; perhaps TRBD1 as D (6 bases). The length of the CDR3 is 16 residues. The V end was cut by 3 bases, the J end by 3 bases, with 16 bases between. CDR1 and CDR2 (germline): MNHEY, SMNVEV (reference sequence). CDR3 in DNA: TGTGCCAGCAGTTTTAGGTCCAGGGGCTGGACAGATACGCAGTATTTT. Protein product: CASSFRSRGWTDTQYF.

V and J are TRBV28 and TRBJ1-2; weak D call: TRBD1 (5 bases). CDR1 is MDHEN, CDR2 SYDVKM, per germline. This CDR3 has 12 amino acids. Between the trimmed V and J ends, which lost 2 bases and 6 bases, there was a span of 7 bases. The DNA of the CDR3 is TGTGCCAGCAGTTTAGGAGGGGATGGCTACACCTTC. Its protein product is CASSLGGDGYTF.

The J gene is TRBJ2-7, the V gene TRBV27, with D perhaps TRBD1 (5 bases). Germline V CDR1 and CDR2: MNHEY, SMNVEV (reference sequence). V lost 2 bases and J 0 bases, leaving 8 bases between the germline ends. The CDR3 is 14 amino acids. CDR3 region: CASSLDSRSYEQYV. The CDR3 nucleotides read TGTGCCAGCAGTTTAGACAGCCGCTCCTACGAGCAGTACGTC.

The rearrangement joins TRBV12-3 or TRBV12-4 to TRBJ2-5; D unclear. Trimming left V 3 bases short and J 5 bases short, with 4 bases between. CDR3 length equals 11 residues. For the CDR3, the DNA is TGTGCCAGCAGTTTTCAGGAGACCCAGTACTTC. It translates to CASSFQETQYF.

V usage is TRBV2 and J usage is TRBJ2-5, with 8 bases aligning to TRBD1. Germline V lookup: CDR1 SNHLY, CDR2 FYNNEI. This CDR3 has 15 residues. The trim removed 1 base at V and 1 base at J, leaving 2 bases unmatched. The CDR3 DNA reads as TGTGCCAGCAGTGAAGTGGACAGGGTCCAAGAGACCCAGTACTTC. It encodes CASSEVDRVQETQYF.

The chain couples TRBV28 to TRBJ2-3; weak D call: TRBD2 (6 bases). The CDR3 consists of 16 residues. V dropped 4 bases and J dropped 3 bases, with 17 bases sitting between them. Germline V lookup: CDR1 MDHEN, CDR2 SYDVKM. As DNA, the CDR3 is TGTGCCAGCAGTTCCTCCCTCTCGCGGGATACAGATACGCAGTATTTT. Residues: CASSSSLSRDTDTQYF.

The sample holds a few counts of this clone. The rearrangement links TRBV3-1 (or the pseudogene TRBV3-2) to TRBJ1-1; no reliable D call. The germline V gene encodes CDR1 LGHDT and CDR2 YNNKEL (reference sequence). Deletions cut 3 bases from V and 2 bases from J, with 10 bases between. The CDR3 has 14 amino acids. CDR3: CASSHSRVNTEAFF. The CDR3 region has the DNA TGTGCCAGCAGCCACTCGCGGGTTAACACTGAAGCTTTCTTT.

The chain joins TRBV28 to TRBJ1-2; 7 positions agree with TRBD1. With V trimmed by 6 bases and J by 2 bases, 6 bases remained unmatched. CDR3 length: 14 residues. From germline, CDR1 is MDHEN and CDR2 SYDVKM. The CDR3 DNA follows: TGTGCCAGCAGCGGAGGGACAGTCAACTATGGCTACACCTTC. It translates to CASSGGTVNYGYTF.

V is TRBV5-4 and J is TRBJ2-7, with TRBD1 as a possible D gene (6 bases). This CDR3 comprises 14 residues. From germline, CDR1 is SGHNT and CDR2 YYREEE (reference sequence). V was cut by 4 bases and J by 7 bases, with 18 bases left in between. The CDR3 loop reads CASSTPDGRGEQYV. The CDR3 bases are TGTGCCAGCAGCACACCGGACGGTAGGGGGGAGCAGTACGTC.

The genes are TRBV6-5 and TRBJ2-1; 11 positions match TRBD1. The CDR3 has 15 amino acids. The ends lost 1 base at V and 8 bases at J; junction bases unmatched: 4. Germline CDR1 is MNHEY and CDR2 is SVGAGI. This CDR3 reads CASSYYRDRGDEQFF. The CDR3 DNA is TGTGCCAGCAGTTACTACCGGGACAGGGGGGATGAGCAGTTCTTC.

This clone is a singleton in its sample. CDR3 DNA sequence: TGTGCCAGTAGTCCCCCCCGGACAGGGCTGGCTGAAGCTTTCTTT. This codes for CASSPPRTGLAEAFF. The rearrangement uses TRBV19 and TRBJ1-1; 8 positions match TRBD1. Germline-derived CDR1 and CDR2 are LNHDA and SQIVND (reference sequence). The CDR3 is made up of 15 amino acids. Trimming cost V 5 bases and J 6 bases; bases outside gene matches: 11.